Below are 20 T cell receptor beta chains sequenced from a single sample in a study of cytomegalovirus exposure and HLA in healthy donors. In the PCR, 60 Vbeta and 13 Jbeta primers were used. Repertoires were generated with immunoSEQ multiplex PCR, while TCRdb's copy carries only in-frame clones and drops some. The table includes 86,000 or so clones, about four fifths detected once. The sequenced sample was PBMCs. These receptor sequences come from a woman between 40 and 55 years old in good health and CMV-seropositive.

The chain couples TRBV7-9 to TRBJ1-4; D is unresolved. Germline V gene data show CDR1 as SEHNR and CDR2 as FQNEAQ (reference sequence). The CDR3 loop spans 15 amino acids. With 1 base removed from V and 8 bases from J, the gap between germline ends came to 14 bases. CDR3 protein: CASSLGPKNGEKLFF. The CDR3 region has the DNA TGTGCCAGCAGCTTAGGGCCTAAGAACGGGGAAAAACTGTTTTTT.

This chain joins TRBV30 and TRBJ2-5, with 10 positions matching TRBD1. Germline CDR1 is GTSNPN and CDR2 is SVGIG (reference sequence). The CDR3 covers 17 residues. The J segment lost 5 bases and the V segment lost 2 bases, leaving 14 bases of the junction unmatched. The CDR3 DNA is TGTGCCTGGAGTAGGGCCCGGGACAGGGGACCGGAGGAGACCCAGTACTTC. It encodes CAWSRARDRGPEETQYF.

This sequence joins TRBV30 and TRBJ1-5; 9 bases agree with TRBD1. The CDR3 loop spans 19 amino acids. The germline CDR1 and CDR2 sequences are GTSNPN and SVGIG (reference sequence). The J segment lost 2 bases and the V segment lost 3 bases, leaving 17 bases of the junction unmatched. The CDR3 DNA sequence: TGTGCCTGGAGCTTCTACCGGACAGGGGAAGGTATTGGCAATCAGCCCCAGCATTTT. Protein sequence: CAWSFYRTGEGIGNQPQHF.

This clone was seen once. This chain links TRBV28 with TRBJ2-2; the match to TRBD2 covers 10 bases. The CDR3 length is 15 residues. CDR1 and CDR2 from the germline V gene are MDHEN and SYDVKM. J lost 6 bases, V lost 7 bases, and 8 bases had no gene match. CDR3 amino acids: CASNLRLAGAGELFF. The CDR3 bases are TGTGCCAGCAACCTTCGCCTAGCGGGAGCCGGGGAGCTGTTTTTT.

This clone was recorded a few times. The rearrangement links TRBV11-2 to TRBJ1-2, with TRBD1 identical over 7 bases. V was clipped by 5 bases and J by 8 bases; unmatched bases: 11. Germline V CDR1 and CDR2: SGHAT, FQNNGV. CDR3 length equals 14 residues. Here the CDR3 reads CASSGPGQRRGYTF. CDR3 nucleotide sequence: TGTGCCAGCAGCGGACCGGGACAGCGGCGAGGCTACACCTTC.

This chain links TRBV7-3 with TRBJ1-1; weak D call: TRBD1 (6 bases). The CDR3 has 14 amino acids. The germline V gene has CDR1 SGHTA and CDR2 FQGTGA. Trimming took 5 bases from V and 4 from J, leaving 14 bases between them. The CDR3 reads CASSQGGSGTEAFF. CDR3 DNA sequence: TGTGCCAGCAGCCAAGGGGGATCGGGCACTGAAGCTTTCTTT.

The rearrangement links TRBV7-2 to TRBJ1-2; D not certain. Looked up from germline, CDR1 is SGHTA and CDR2 is FQGNSA. CDR3 length: 16 amino acids. V shed 2 bases and J shed 5 bases, with 18 bases lying between them. CDR3 DNA: TGTGCCAGCAGCTTACCGTCAGCGACCCTGCTATATGGCTACACCTTC. Its protein is CASSLPSATLLYGYTF.

J is TRBJ1-1 and V is TRBV30, with TRBD1 identical over 8 bases. CDR3 length: 13 amino acids. J gave up 6 bases and V 3 bases, and 6 bases lay outside the gene matches. CDR1 is GTSNPN, CDR2 SVGIG, per germline (reference sequence). CDR3 sequence reads: CAWRATGVAEAFF. The CDR3 DNA follows: TGTGCCTGGAGGGCGACAGGGGTGGCTGAAGCTTTCTTT. The whole variable domain, filled in from reference TRBV30 and TRBJ1-1, reads SQTIHQWPATLVQPVGSPLSLECTVEGTSNPNLYWYRQAAGRGLQLLFYSVGIGQISSEVPQNLSASRPQDRQFILSSKKLLLSDSGFYLCAWRATGVAEAFFGQGTRLTVV.

The rearrangement links TRBV5-6 to TRBJ2-1, with D possibly matching TRBD2 (5 bases). V was trimmed by 2 bases and J by 4 bases, leaving 10 bases between them. Germline V CDR1 and CDR2: SGHDT, YYEEEE. The CDR3 has 14 residues. The CDR3 DNA follows: TGTGCCAGCAGCTTAAGGACTGTTTACAATGAGCAGTTCTTC. Residues: CASSLRTVYNEQFF.

The chain links TRBV5-1 to TRBJ1-1, with 9 bases aligning to TRBD1. J lost 6 bases, V lost 1 base, and 7 bases had no gene match. This CDR3 contains 15 residues. Germline CDR1 and CDR2: SGHRS and YFSETQ. The CDR3, as DNA: TGCGCCAGCAGCTTGACCACAGGGGGCTCTGCTGAAGCTTTCTTT. Translated: CASSLTTGGSAEAFF.

This clone was counted between two and nine times. The J gene is TRBJ2-7, the V gene TRBV29-1; 9 nucleotides line up with TRBD1. Germline V gives CDR1 SQVTM, CDR2 ANQGSEA. This CDR3 is built from 13 residues. Unmatched junction bases numbered 6, after V lost 4 bases and J lost 5 bases. CDR3 DNA sequence: TGCAGCGTTGGGGACAGGGAGGACGACGAGCAGTACTTC. This sequence encodes CSVGDREDDEQYF.

This clone was recorded only once. The chain recombines TRBV6-1 with TRBJ2-1, with 9 bases that match TRBD1. The CDR3 is 13 residues long. Germline V gives CDR1 MNHNS, CDR2 SASEGT. V dropped 6 bases and J dropped 7; count of bases not matched to a gene: 4. In nucleotides, the CDR3 is TGTGCCAGCAGAGGGACAGGGCGGAATGAGCAGTTCTTC. The encoded protein is CASRGTGRNEQFF.

V is TRBV28 and J is TRBJ1-5; 7 nucleotides agree with TRBD1. V was clipped by 5 bases and J by 2 bases; unmatched bases: 9. Per germline, CDR1 MDHEN and CDR2 SYDVKM. The CDR3 covers 16 residues. As DNA, the CDR3 is TGTGCCAGCAGTACCAGACAGGGTAGCGGCAATCAGCCCCAGCATTTT. Protein sequence: CASSTRQGSGNQPQHF.

The V and J genes are TRBV12-5 and TRBJ2-1, with D possibly matching TRBD2 (6 bases). This CDR3 comprises 12 residues. The germline gives CDR1 LGHNT, CDR2 FRNRAP. V lost 3 bases and J 13 bases, leaving 13 bases between the germline ends. DNA of the CDR3: TGTGCTAGTGGTTTTAGCGGAAGCGACCAGTTCTTC. Its translation is CASGFSGSDQFF.

This chain links TRBV6-1 with TRBJ1-2; maybe TRBD1 (6 bases). From germline, CDR1 is MNHNS and CDR2 SASEGT. The CDR3 is 15 residues long. The V and J ends lost 8 bases and 1 base respectively, with 17 bases between them. The CDR3 protein is CASQRDKRNNYGYTF. The CDR3 DNA sequence: TGTGCCAGCCAGAGGGACAAGAGGAATAACTATGGCTACACCTTC.

The chain combines TRBV9 with TRBJ2-1; D not resolved. V was shortened by 3 bases and J by 0 bases, with 7 bases between the two germline ends. From germline, CDR1 is SGDLS and CDR2 YYNGEE. The CDR3 sequence is 14 residues long. CDR3 sequence reads: CASSASGSYNEQFF. In DNA form, the CDR3 reads TGTGCCAGCAGCGCGTCAGGCTCCTACAATGAGCAGTTCTTC.

J is TRBJ1-1 and V is TRBV29-1, with no clear D. CDR1 SQVTM and CDR2 ANQGSEA come from the germline V gene. This CDR3 has 11 amino acids. Trimming stripped 4 bases from V and 7 bases from J, with 10 bases between. This CDR3 reads CSVVGRGEAFF. The CDR3 nucleotides are TGCAGCGTTGTGGGGAGAGGTGAAGCTTTCTTT.

This clone was recorded once. This sequence joins TRBV30 and TRBJ2-7, with TRBD1 as a possible D gene (5 bases). The germline V gene encodes CDR1 GTSNPN and CDR2 SVGIG (reference sequence). V lost 5 bases to trimming and J lost 1 base, with 9 bases between them. This CDR3 spans 12 amino acids. CDR3 protein: CAWSRVSYEQYF. In nucleotides, the CDR3 is TGTGCCTGGTCCAGGGTTTCCTACGAGCAGTACTTC.

The rearrangement links TRBV19 to TRBJ1-6; D is possibly TRBD1 (5 bases). CDR1 and CDR2 from the germline V gene are LNHDA and SQIVND (reference sequence). Deletions cut 5 bases from V and 7 bases from J, with 12 bases between. The CDR3 covers 14 residues. The DNA of the CDR3 is TGTGCCAGTAGTCCCCGACAGCTGAATTCACCCCTCCACTTT. Protein sequence: CASSPRQLNSPLHF. Looking up the rest from reference TRBV19 and TRBJ1-6 gives the full variable domain: DGGITQSPKYLFRKEGQNVTLSCEQNLNHDAMYWYRQDPGQGLRLIYYSQIVNDFQKGDIAEGYSVSREKKESFPLTVTSAQKNPTAFYLCASSPRQLNSPLHFGNGTRLTVT.

As for this clone: Different DNA sequences within this sample yield the same CDR3. The chain has TRBV6-1 and TRBJ1-1, with 7 nucleotides matching TRBD1. CDR1 is MNHNS and CDR2 is SASEGT in the germline V gene. V gave up 6 bases and J gave up 0 bases; unmatched junction bases: 1. This CDR3 is built from 13 residues. The CDR3 loop is CASSGQVNTEAFF. CDR3 nucleotide sequence: TGTGCCAGCAGCGGACAGGTGAACACTGAAGCTTTCTTT.